This T cell receptor beta chain originates from a study of CD8 T cells in Susac syndrome. The sequenced target, TCR beta, came from blood CD8+ and CD4+ T cells. Relapsing-remitting disease, either stable or active, was present in the treatment-naive patients who were the multiple sclerosis controls. Random hexamers were used to reverse transcribe the RNA input (about 0.5 to 1 ug). The amplification used immunoSEQ multiplex PCR on TCR beta CDR3; it spanned 54 Vbeta and 13 Jbeta. A single record per CDR3 protein comes from TCRdb applying MiXCR to the immunoSEQ multiplex PCR reads. The profile shows about 180,000 distinct CDR3 sequences, approximately 96% of them singletons. This CDR3 has 14 amino acids. Trimming left V 3 bases short and J 5 bases short, with 11 bases between.

This TCR derives from a human donor with multiple sclerosis. Sequences were obtained from CD4+ T cells from PBMCs. The chain links TRBV12-3 or TRBV12-4 to TRBJ2-4, with D maybe TRBD2 (7 bases). The CDR3, as DNA: TGTGCCAGCAGTTTTACCGGGGGGCAAAACATTCAGTACTTC. Protein product: CASSFTGGQNIQYF.